Described below is a single T cell receptor (beta chain) sequence and its context. The antigen remains undetermined. PCR involved 60 Vbeta and 13 Jbeta primers. Sequencing was performed with immunoSEQ multiplex PCR; in TCRdb, only in-frame clones are kept and a portion is missing. The table records under 150,000 clones, 82% of them present only once. These data originate in a study of cytomegalovirus exposure and HLA in healthy donors. Whole-study results and caveats: It was likely that a cluster of highly shared sequence variants was a sequencing artifact.

The TCR originated in a woman aged 18-35 years in good health and CMV-seronegative. The sequencing sample was made of PBMCs.

The CDR3 spells CAWSVFGRGMNYEQYF. Written as DNA, the CDR3 is TGTGCCTGGAGTGTATTCGGCCGGGGAATGAACTACGAGCAGTACTTC. This chain links TRBV30 with TRBJ2-7; D is possibly TRBD2 (5 bases). The CDR3 runs to 16 residues. Germline assignment: CDR1 GTSNPN and CDR2 SVGIG (reference sequence). V lost 0 bases and J 3 bases, leaving 18 bases between the germline ends.